Sequencing of this T cell receptor (beta chain) was carried out in a study of cytomegalovirus exposure and HLA in healthy donors. The length of the CDR3 is 17 residues. CDR1 and CDR2 (germline): MDHEN, SYDVKM. Germline trimming cut 6 bases from V and 0 bases from J; bases unmatched to any gene: 9. Repertoires were generated with immunoSEQ multiplex PCR, while TCRdb's copy carries only in-frame clones and drops some. Here the sample spans about 220,000 clones, about 91% being singletons. The table lists this clone with a few counts. Sequencing input: PBMCs. The rearrangement links TRBV28 to TRBJ1-2, with 11 bases lining up with TRBD1. This sequence was found in a woman between 18 and 29 years old in good health and CMV-seronegative. The CDR3 reads CASRRGQGGRANYGYTF. The CDR3 DNA reads as TGTGCCAGCAGGCGGGGACAGGGGGGACGGGCTAACTATGGCTACACCTTC.